These 21 T cell receptor beta chains originate from one sample sequenced in a study of monozygotic twins with inflammatory bowel disease. TCRdb reprocessed the 5' RACE reads and reports one entry per CDR3 protein, with no DNA. In total, the table holds 420,000 or so distinct CDR3 sequences. What was sequenced was blood. These TCRs come from a human donor with ulcerative colitis or Crohn's disease, or a healthy co-twin of an affected twin (not recorded which).

This chain uses TRBV27 with TRBJ2-7. The CDR3 runs to 14 residues. Germline values: CDR1 MNHEY, CDR2 SMNVEV (reference sequence). CDR3 sequence reads: CASSNYDPSYEQYF.

The J gene is TRBJ2-2, the V gene TRBV27; TCRdb's D call, TRBD2, is unchecked because there is no DNA. The CDR3 has 14 amino acids. The germline CDR1 and CDR2 sequences are MNHEY and SMNVEV (reference sequence). CDR3 region: CASSPRTSAGELFF.

This rearrangement joins TRBV27 to TRBJ2-7; TCRdb gives TRBD1 as the D gene, but with no DNA this cannot be confirmed. Germline V gene lookup returns CDR1 MNHEY and CDR2 SMNVEV (reference sequence). This CDR3 has 14 amino acids. CDR3 protein: CASKDSHPSYEQYF.

The V call is TRBV20-1, the J call TRBJ2-7; the D gene TCRdb calls, TRBD1, cannot be checked with no DNA. CDR1 and CDR2 from the germline V gene are DFQATT and SNEGSKA (reference sequence). CDR3 length: 12 residues. Here the CDR3 reads CSAAAGANEQYF.

The J gene is TRBJ2-2, the V gene TRBV29-1. The CDR3 loop spans 14 amino acids. Germline V CDR1 and CDR2: SQVTM, ANQGSEA. CDR3 loop: CSAKMVGFTGELFF.

V and J are TRBV20-1 and TRBJ2-2; TCRdb outputs TRBD1, but without DNA this stays unchecked. The CDR3 spans 13 residues. The germline gives CDR1 DFQATT, CDR2 SNEGSKA (reference sequence). This chain's CDR3 is CSAGRGLSGELFF.

The chain uses TRBV10-3 and TRBJ2-6. The germline V gene has CDR1 ENHRY and CDR2 SYGVKD. This CDR3 region has 16 residues. This chain's CDR3 is CAISESVGNGANVLTF.

This chain connects TRBV3-1 to TRBJ1-2; the TCRdb D gene call, TRBD1, has no DNA to confirm it. Germline lookup yields CDR1 LGHDT and CDR2 YNNKEL (reference sequence). CDR3 length equals 15 residues. CDR3 residues: CASSPLSGASYGYTF.

The chain couples TRBV15 to TRBJ2-7; TCRdb outputs TRBD2, but without DNA this stays unchecked. Germline assignment: CDR1 LNHNV and CDR2 YYDKDF (reference sequence). The CDR3 sequence is 15 residues long. CDR3 residues: CATSILAGTTYEQYF.

This sequence joins TRBV29-1 and TRBJ1-1. CDR1 and CDR2 (germline): SQVTM, ANQGSEA. This CDR3 is built from 12 residues. Here the CDR3 reads CSVERDGRGTFF.

The chain carries TRBV10-3 and TRBJ1-5. The CDR3 runs 16 residues. Germline V gene data show CDR1 as ENHRY and CDR2 as SYGVKD. The CDR3 spells CAISEFLGEGRQPQHF.

The chain uses TRBV30 and TRBJ2-5. This CDR3 has 11 residues. The germline V gene encodes CDR1 GTSNPN and CDR2 SVGIG (reference sequence). The CDR3 spells CAWSVAETQYF.

V gene TRBV6-6 combines with J gene TRBJ1-2; the D call of TRBD1 rests on TCRdb alone, since no DNA is present to check it. Germline CDR1 reads MNHNY; CDR2 reads SVGAGI (reference sequence). The CDR3 is 13 amino acids. CDR3 loop: CASSPQGADGYTF.

The V and J genes are TRBV12-3 or TRBV12-4 and TRBJ1-2; checking the TCRdb D call of TRBD1 is not possible without DNA. The CDR3 contains 14 residues. The CDR3 sequence is CASSLTGAISGYTF.

V usage is TRBV7-8 and J usage is TRBJ1-2; with no DNA, the TCRdb D assignment of TRBD1 cannot be verified. This CDR3 region has 13 residues. The germline gives CDR1 SGHVS, CDR2 FQNEAQ. CDR3 amino acids: CASSNQGVVGYTF.

The V call is TRBV12-3 or TRBV12-4, the J call TRBJ2-5; TCRdb calls TRBD1, which cannot be checked without DNA. The CDR3 is 14 residues long. CDR3 in amino acids: CASSPTGGKETQYF.

V and J are TRBV5-1 and TRBJ1-1; the D call from TCRdb, TRBD1, cannot be confirmed without DNA. CDR3 length: 16 residues. Germline CDR1 reads SGHRS; CDR2 reads YFSETQ. CDR3 amino acids: CASSLDSGAWRTEAFF.

The chain links TRBV2 to TRBJ1-6. The CDR3 length is 14 residues. Per the germline V gene, CDR1 is SNHLY and CDR2 is FYNNEI. CDR3: CASSSQGPNSPLHF. The complete variable domain, with remaining parts taken from reference TRBV2 and TRBJ1-6, reads EPEVTQTPSHQVTQMGQEVILRCVPISNHLYFYWYRQILGQKVEFLVSFYNNEISEKSEIFDDQFSVERPDGSNFTLKIRSTKLEDSAMYFCASSSQGPNSPLHFGNGTRLTVT.

The V and J genes are TRBV5-1 and TRBJ2-5; TCRdb indicates TRBD2, and absent DNA this call remains unverified. The CDR3 length is 18 residues. Per germline, CDR1 SGHRS and CDR2 YFSETQ. The CDR3 protein is CASSLLGTSGGYQETQYF. Full variable domain (rest looked up from reference TRBV5-1 and TRBJ2-5): KAGVTQTPRYLIKTRGQQVTLSCSPISGHRSVSWYQQTPGQGLQFLFEYFSETQRNKGNFPGRFSGRQFSNSRSEMNVSTLELGDSALYLCASSLLGTSGGYQETQYFGPGTRLLVL.

This chain joins TRBV29-1 and TRBJ2-5; TCRdb calls TRBD2, which cannot be checked without DNA. Germline-derived CDR1 and CDR2 are SQVTM and ANQGSEA. There are 12 residues in the CDR3. CDR3 sequence reads: CSVEWGGETQYF.

This sequence joins TRBV20-1 and TRBJ2-2; TCRdb names TRBD2, which stays unverified in the absence of DNA. The CDR3 totals 15 residues. CDR1 and CDR2 from the germline V gene are DFQATT and SNEGSKA (reference sequence). CDR3 sequence reads: CSATPTSGVTGELFF.